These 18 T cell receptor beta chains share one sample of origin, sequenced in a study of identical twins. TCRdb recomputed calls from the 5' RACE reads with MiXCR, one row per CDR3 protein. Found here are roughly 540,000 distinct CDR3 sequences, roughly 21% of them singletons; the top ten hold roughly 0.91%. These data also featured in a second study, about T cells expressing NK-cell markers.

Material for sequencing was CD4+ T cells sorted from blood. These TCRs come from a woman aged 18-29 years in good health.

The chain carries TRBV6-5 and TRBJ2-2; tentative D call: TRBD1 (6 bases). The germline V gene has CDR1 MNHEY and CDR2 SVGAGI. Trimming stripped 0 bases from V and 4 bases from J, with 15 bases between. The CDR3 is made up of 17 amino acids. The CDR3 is CASSYSIRTAFTGELFF. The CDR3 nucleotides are TGTGCCAGCAGTTACTCGATTAGGACAGCCTTCACCGGGGAGCTGTTTTTT.

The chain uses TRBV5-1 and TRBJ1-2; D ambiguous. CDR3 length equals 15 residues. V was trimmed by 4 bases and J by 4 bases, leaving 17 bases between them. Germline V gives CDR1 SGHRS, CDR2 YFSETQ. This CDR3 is CASSLSPDIRYGYTF. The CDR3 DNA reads TGCGCCAGCAGCCTCTCCCCAGACATTCGCTATGGCTACACCTTC.

The CDR3 DNA reads TGTGCCAGCAGTTTTGCTAACAGGGGAAGCTATGGCTACACCTTC. Encoded protein: CASSFANRGSYGYTF. V and J are TRBV12-3 or TRBV12-4 and TRBJ1-2; 7 bases match TRBD1. This CDR3 comprises 15 residues. The ends lost 3 bases at V and 4 bases at J; junction bases unmatched: 8.

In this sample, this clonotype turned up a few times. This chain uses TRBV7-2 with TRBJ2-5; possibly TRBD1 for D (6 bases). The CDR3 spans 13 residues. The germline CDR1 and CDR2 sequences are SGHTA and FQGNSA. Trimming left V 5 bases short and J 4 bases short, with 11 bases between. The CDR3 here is CASSVGAGETQYF. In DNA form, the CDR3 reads TGTGCCAGCAGCGTGGGGGCGGGAGAGACCCAGTACTTC.

The CDR3 loop is CASSRMGAGYEQYF. For the CDR3, the DNA is TGTGCCAGCAGCCGAATGGGGGCGGGCTACGAGCAGTACTTC. The chain has TRBV4-2 and TRBJ2-7, with a possible D match to TRBD1 (6 bases). The CDR3 runs 14 residues. V gave up 4 bases and J gave up 3 bases, with 13 bases separating them. Germline assignment: CDR1 LGHNA and CDR2 YNFKEQ.

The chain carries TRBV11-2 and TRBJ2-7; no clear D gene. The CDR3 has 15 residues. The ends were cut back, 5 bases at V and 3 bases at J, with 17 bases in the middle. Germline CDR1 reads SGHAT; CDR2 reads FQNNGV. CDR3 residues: CASSSLKDRNYEQYF. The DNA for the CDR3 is TGTGCCAGCAGCAGCCTGAAGGACCGCAACTACGAGCAGTACTTC.

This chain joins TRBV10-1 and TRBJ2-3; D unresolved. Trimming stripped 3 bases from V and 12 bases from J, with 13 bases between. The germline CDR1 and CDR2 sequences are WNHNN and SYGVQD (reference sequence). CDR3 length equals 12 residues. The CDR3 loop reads CASSDDTPAQYF. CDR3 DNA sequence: TGCGCCAGCAGTGATGACACACCAGCACAGTATTTT.

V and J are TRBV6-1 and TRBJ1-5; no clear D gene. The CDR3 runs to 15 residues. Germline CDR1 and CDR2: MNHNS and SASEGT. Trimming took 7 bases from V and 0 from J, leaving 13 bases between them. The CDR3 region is CASTSIFNSNQPQHF. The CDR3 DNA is TGTGCCAGCACCTCTATCTTCAATAGCAATCAGCCCCAGCATTTT.

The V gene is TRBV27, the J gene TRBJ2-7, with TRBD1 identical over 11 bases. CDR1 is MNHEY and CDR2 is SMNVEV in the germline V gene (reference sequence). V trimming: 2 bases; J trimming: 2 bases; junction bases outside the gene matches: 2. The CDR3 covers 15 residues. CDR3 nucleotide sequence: TGTGCCAGCAGTTTAAAGGACAGGGGGCCCTACGAGCAGTACTTC. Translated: CASSLKDRGPYEQYF.

The CDR3 nucleotides are TGCAGTGCAGAGAGAAACTATGGCTACACCTTC. Translating gives CSAERNYGYTF. V is TRBV20-1 and J is TRBJ1-2; no definite D call. The CDR3 spans 11 residues. Germline CDR1 and CDR2: DFQATT and SNEGSKA (reference sequence). The germline V and J ends were trimmed by 6 bases and 2 bases, with 7 bases remaining between them.

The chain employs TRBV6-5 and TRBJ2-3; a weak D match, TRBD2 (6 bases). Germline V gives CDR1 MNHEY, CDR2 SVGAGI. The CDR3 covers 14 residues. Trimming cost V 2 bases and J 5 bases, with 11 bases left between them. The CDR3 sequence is CASSYRGYEDTQYF. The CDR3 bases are TGTGCCAGCAGTTACCGGGGGTATGAAGATACGCAGTATTTT.

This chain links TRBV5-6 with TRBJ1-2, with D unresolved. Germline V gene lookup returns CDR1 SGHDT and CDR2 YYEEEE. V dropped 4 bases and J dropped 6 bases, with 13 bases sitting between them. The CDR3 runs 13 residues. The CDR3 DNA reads TGTGCCAGCAGCATCGGACGGCCAGATGGCTACACCTTC. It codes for CASSIGRPDGYTF. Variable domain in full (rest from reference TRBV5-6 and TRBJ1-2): DAGVTQSPTHLIKTRGQQVTLRCSPKSGHDTVSWYQQALGQGPQFIFQYYEEEERQRGNFPDRFSGHQFPNYSSELNVNALLLGDSALYLCASSIGRPDGYTFGSGTRLTVV.

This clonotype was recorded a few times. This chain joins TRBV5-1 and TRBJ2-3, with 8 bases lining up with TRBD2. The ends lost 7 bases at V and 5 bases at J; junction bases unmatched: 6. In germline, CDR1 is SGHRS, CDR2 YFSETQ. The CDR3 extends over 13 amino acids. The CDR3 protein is CASSNSGIDTQYF. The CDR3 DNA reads TGCGCCAGCTCGAATAGCGGGATAGATACGCAGTATTTT.

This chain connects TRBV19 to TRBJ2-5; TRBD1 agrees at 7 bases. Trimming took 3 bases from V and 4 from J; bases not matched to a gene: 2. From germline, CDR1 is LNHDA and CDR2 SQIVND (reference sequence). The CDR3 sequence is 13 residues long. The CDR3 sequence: CASSIRTGETQYF. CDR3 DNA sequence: TGTGCCAGTAGTATCAGGACAGGAGAGACCCAGTACTTC.

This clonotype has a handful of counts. CDR3 in amino acids: CSAFGTGAQETQYF. Written as DNA, the CDR3 is TGCAGTGCGTTTGGGACAGGGGCTCAAGAGACCCAGTACTTC. The chain carries TRBV20-1 and TRBJ2-5; 10 bases match TRBD1. Germline V gene lookup returns CDR1 DFQATT and CDR2 SNEGSKA (reference sequence). V shed 6 bases and J 2 bases; nucleotides not matched to a gene: 6. CDR3 length: 14 residues.

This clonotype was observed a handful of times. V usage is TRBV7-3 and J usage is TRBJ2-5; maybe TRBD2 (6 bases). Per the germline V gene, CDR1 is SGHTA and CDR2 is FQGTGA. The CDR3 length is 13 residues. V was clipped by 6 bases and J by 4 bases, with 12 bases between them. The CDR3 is CASSPSTRETQYF. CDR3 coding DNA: TGTGCCAGCAGTCCTTCGACTAGAGAGACCCAGTACTTC.

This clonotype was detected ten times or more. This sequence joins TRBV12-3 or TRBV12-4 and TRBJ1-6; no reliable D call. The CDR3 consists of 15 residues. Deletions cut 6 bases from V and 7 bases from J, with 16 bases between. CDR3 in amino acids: CASSLGRERNSPLHF. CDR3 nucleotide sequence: TGTGCCAGCAGCCTGGGGAGGGAAAGGAATTCACCCCTCCACTTT.

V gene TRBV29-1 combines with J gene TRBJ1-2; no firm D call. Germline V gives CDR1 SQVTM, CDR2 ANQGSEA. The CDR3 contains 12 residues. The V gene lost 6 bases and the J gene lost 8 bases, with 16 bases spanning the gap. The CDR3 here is CSVSGRPGGYTF. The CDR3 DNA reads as TGCAGCGTAAGTGGGAGGCCAGGCGGCTACACCTTC.